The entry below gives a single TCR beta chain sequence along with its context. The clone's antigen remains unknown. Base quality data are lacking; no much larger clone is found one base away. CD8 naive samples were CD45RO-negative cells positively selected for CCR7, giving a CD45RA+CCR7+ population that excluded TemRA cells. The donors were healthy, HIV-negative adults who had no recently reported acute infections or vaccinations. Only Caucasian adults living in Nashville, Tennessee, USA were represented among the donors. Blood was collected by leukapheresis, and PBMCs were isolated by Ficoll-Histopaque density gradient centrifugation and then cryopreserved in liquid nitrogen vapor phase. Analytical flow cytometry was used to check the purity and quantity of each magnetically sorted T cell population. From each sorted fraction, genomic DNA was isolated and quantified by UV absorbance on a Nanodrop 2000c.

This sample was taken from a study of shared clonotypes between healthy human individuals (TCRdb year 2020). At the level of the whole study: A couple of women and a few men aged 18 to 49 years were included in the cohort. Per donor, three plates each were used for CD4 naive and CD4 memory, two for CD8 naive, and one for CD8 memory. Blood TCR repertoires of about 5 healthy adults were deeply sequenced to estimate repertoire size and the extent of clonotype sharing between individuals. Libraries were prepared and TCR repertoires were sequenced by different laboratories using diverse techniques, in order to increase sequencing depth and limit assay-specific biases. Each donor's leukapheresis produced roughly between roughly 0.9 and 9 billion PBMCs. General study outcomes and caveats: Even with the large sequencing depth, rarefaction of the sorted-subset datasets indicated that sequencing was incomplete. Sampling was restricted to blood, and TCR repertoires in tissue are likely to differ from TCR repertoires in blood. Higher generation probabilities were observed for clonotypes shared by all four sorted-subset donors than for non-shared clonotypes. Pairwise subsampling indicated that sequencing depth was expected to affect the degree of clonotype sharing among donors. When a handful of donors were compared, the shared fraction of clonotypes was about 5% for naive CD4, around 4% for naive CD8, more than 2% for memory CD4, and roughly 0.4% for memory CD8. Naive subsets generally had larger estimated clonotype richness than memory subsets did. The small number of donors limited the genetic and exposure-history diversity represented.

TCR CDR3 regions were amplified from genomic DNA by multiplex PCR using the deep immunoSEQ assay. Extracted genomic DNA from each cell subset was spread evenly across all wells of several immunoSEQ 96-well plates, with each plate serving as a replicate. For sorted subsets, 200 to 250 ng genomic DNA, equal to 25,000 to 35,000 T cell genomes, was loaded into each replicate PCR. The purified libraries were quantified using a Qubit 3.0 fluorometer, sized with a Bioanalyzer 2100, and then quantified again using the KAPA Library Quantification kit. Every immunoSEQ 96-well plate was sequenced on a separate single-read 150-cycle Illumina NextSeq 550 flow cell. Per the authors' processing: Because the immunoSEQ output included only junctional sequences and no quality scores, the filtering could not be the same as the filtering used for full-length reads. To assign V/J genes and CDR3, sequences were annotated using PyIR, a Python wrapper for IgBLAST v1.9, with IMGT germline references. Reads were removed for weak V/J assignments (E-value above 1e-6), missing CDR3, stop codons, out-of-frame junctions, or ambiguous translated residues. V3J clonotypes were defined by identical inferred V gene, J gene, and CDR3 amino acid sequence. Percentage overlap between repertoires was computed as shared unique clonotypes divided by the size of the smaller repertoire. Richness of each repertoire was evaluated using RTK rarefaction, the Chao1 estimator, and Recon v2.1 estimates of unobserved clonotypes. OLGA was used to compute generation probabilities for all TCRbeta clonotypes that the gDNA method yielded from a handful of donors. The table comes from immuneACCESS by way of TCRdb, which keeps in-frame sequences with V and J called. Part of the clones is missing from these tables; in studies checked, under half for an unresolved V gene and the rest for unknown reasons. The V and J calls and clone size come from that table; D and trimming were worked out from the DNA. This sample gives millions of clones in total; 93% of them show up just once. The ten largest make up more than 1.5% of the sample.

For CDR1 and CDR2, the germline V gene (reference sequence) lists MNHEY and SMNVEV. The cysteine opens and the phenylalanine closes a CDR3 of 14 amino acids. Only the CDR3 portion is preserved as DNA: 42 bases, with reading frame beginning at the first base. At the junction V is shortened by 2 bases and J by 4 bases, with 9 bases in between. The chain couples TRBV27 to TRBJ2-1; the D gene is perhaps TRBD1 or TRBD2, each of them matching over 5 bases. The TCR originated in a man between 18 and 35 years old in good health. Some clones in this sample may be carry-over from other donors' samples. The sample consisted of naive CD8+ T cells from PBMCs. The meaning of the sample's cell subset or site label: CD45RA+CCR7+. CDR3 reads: CASSLRDVYNEQFF. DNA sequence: TGTGCCAGCAGTTTAAGGGACGTGTACAATGAGCAGTTCTTC.